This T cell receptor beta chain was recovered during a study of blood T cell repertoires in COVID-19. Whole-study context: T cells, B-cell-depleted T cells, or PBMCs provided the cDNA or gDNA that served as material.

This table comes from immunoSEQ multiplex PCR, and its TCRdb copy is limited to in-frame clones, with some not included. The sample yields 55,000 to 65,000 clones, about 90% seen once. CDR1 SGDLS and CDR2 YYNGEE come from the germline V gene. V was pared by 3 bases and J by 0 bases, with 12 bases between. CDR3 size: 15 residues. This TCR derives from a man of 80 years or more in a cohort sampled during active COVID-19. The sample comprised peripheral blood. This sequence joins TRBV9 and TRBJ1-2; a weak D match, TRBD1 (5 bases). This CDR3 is CASSARQPANYGYTF. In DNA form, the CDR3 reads TGTGCCAGCAGCGCCAGACAGCCGGCTAACTATGGCTACACCTTC.